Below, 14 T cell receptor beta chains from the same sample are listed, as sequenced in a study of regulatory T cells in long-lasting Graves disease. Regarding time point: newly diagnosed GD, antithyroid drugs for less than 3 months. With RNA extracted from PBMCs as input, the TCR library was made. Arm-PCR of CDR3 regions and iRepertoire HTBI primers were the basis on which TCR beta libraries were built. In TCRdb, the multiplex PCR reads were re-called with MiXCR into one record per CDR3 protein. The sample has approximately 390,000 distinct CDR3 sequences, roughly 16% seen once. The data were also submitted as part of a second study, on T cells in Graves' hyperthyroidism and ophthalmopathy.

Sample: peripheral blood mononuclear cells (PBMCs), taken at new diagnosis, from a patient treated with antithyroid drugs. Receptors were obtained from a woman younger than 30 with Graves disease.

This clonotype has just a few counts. The CDR3: CSARTATYEQYF. In nucleotides, the CDR3 is TGCAGCGCCCGGACAGCAACCTACGAGCAGTACTTC. The gene calls are TRBV29-1 and TRBJ2-7, with D tentatively TRBD1 (6 bases). The CDR3 spans 12 residues. The V end lost 7 bases, the J end lost 2 bases, and 12 bases lay between the germline ends. Germline lookup yields CDR1 SQVTM and CDR2 ANQGSEA.

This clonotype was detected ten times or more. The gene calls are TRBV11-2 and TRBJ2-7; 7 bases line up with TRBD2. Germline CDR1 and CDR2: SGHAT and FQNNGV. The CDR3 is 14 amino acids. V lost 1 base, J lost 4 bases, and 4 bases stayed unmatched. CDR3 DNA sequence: TGTGCCAGCAGCTTAGGAGCGGGGCCTTACGAGCAGTACTTC. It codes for CASSLGAGPYEQYF. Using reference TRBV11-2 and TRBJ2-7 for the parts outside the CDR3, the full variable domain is EAGVAQSPRYKIIEKRQSVAFWCNPISGHATLYWYQQILGQGPKLLIQFQNNGVVDDSQLPKDRFSAERLKGVDSTLKIQPAKLEDSAVYLCASSLGAGPYEQYFGPGTRLTVT.

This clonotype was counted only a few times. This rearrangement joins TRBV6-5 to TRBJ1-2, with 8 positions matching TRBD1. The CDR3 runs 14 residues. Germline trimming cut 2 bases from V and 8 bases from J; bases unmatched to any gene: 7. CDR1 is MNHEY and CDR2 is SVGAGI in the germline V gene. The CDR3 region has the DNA TGTGCCAGCAGTTACCGAGGACAGGGACCCGGCTACACCTTC. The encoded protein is CASSYRGQGPGYTF.

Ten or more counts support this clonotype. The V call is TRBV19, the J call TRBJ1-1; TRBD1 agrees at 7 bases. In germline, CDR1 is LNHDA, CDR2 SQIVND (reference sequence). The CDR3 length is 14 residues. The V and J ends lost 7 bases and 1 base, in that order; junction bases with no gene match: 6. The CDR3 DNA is TGTGCCAGTATAAAAGGACAGGCGAACACTGAAGCTTTCTTT. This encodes CASIKGQANTEAFF.

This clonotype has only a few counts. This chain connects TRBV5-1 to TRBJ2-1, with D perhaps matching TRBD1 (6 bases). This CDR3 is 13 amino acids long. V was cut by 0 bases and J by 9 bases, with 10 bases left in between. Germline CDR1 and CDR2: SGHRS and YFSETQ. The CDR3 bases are TGCGCCAGCAGCTTGGGGACAGCGCCTGAGCAGTTCTTC. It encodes CASSLGTAPEQFF.

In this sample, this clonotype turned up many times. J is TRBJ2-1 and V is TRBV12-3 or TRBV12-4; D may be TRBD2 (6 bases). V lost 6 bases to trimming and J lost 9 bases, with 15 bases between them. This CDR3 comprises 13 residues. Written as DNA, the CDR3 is TGTGCCAGCAGCATTGGAGGGTTGAGTGAGCAGTTCTTC. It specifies CASSIGGLSEQFF.

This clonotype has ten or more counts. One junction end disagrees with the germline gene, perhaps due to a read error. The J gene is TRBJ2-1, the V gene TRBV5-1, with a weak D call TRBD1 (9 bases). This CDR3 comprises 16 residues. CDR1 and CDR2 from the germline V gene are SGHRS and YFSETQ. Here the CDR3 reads CASSGGQGGDYNEQFF. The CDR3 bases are TGTGCCAGCAGCGGGGGACAGGGCGGTGACTACAATGAGCAGTTCTTC.

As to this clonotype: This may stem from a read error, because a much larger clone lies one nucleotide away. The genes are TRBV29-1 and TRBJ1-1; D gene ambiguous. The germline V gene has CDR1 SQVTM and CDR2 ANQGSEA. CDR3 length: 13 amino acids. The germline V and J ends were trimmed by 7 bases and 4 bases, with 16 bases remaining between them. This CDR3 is CSGRWGMSTEAFF. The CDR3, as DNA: TGCAGCGGTCGATGGGGAATGAGCACTGAAGCTTTCTTT.

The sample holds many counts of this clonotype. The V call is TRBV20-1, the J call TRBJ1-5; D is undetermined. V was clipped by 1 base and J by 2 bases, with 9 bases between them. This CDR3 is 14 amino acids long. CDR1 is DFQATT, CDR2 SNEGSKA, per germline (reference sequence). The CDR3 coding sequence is TGCAGTGCTAGAGCGGGGTTAGGCAATCAGCCCCAGCATTTT. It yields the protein CSARAGLGNQPQHF.

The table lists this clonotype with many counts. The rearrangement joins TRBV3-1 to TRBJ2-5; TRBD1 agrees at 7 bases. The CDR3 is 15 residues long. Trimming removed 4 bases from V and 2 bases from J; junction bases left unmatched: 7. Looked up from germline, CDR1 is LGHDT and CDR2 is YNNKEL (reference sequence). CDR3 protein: CASSPTPGQQETQYF. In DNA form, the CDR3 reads TGTGCCAGCAGCCCAACGCCGGGACAGCAAGAGACCCAGTACTTC.

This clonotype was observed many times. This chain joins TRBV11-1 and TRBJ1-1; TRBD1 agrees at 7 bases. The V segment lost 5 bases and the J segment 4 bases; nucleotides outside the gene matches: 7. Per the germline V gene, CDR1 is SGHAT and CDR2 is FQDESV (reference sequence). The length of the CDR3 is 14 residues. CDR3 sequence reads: CASSNNRGTTEAFF. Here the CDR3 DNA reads TGTGCCAGCAGCAATAACAGGGGTACCACTGAAGCTTTCTTT. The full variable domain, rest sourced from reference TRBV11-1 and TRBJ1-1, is EAEVAQSPRYKITEKSQAVAFWCDPISGHATLYWYRQILGQGPELLVQFQDESVVDDSQLPKDRFSAERLKGVDSTLKIQPAELGDSAMYLCASSNNRGTTEAFFGQGTRLTVV.

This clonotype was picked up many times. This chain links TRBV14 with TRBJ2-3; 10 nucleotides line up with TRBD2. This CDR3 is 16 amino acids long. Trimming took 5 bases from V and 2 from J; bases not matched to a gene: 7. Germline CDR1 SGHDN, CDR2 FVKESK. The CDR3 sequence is CASSARLAGTTDTQYF. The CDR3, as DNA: TGTGCCAGCAGCGCCAGACTAGCGGGTACCACAGATACGCAGTATTTT.

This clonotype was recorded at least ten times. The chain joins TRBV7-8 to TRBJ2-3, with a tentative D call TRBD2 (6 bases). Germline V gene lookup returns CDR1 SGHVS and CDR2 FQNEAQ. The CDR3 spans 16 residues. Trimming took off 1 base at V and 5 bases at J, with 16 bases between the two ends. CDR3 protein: CASSLDSGVRVDTQYF. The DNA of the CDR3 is TGTGCCAGCAGCTTAGACTCGGGAGTGAGGGTAGATACGCAGTATTTT.

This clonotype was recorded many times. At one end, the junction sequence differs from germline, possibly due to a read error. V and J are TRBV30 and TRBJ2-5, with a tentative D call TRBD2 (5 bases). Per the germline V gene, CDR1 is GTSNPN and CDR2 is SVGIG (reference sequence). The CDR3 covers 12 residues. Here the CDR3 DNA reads TGTGCCTGGGGTGTGGGCGGGGAGACCCAGTACTTC. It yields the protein CAWGVGGETQYF. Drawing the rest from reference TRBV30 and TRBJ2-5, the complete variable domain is SQTIHQWPATLVQPVGSPLSLECTVEGTSNPNLYWYRQAAGRGLQLLFYSVGIGQISSEVPQNLSASRPQDRQFILSSKKLLLSDSGFYLCAWGVGGETQYFGPGTRLLVL.